These 14 T cell receptor beta chains were sequenced from one sample in a study of blood T cell repertoires in COVID-19. The assay was immunoSEQ multiplex PCR, and TCRdb's table has in-frame clones only and misses some. The table records about 230,000 clones, approximately 83% of them present only once. Material: peripheral blood. Receptors were obtained from a man aged 40-49 years with acute or convalescent COVID-19.

This chain uses TRBV4-1 with TRBJ1-2; TRBD1 matches 10 bases. The CDR3 length is 16 residues. V shed 3 bases, J shed 4 bases, and the junction held 8 bases outside the gene matches. Germline V gives CDR1 MGHRA, CDR2 YSYEKL. The CDR3 coding sequence is TGCGCCAGCAGCCAGCCGGGACAGGGGTATTTCTATGGCTACACCTTC. Its protein product is CASSQPGQGYFYGYTF.

This clone occurred a few times. The chain couples TRBV29-1 to TRBJ1-1; a weak D match, TRBD1 (5 bases). V shed 7 bases and J shed 5 bases, with 11 bases lying between them. Germline V gene sequence: CDR1 SQVTM, CDR2 ANQGSEA. The CDR3 loop spans 11 amino acids. In nucleotides, the CDR3 is TGCAGCGGGGGGTCAGCGACTGAAGCTTTCTTT. Its translation is CSGGSATEAFF.

The chain carries TRBV12-3 or TRBV12-4 and TRBJ2-1; 7 bases agree with TRBD2. CDR3 length: 13 residues. V gave up 3 bases and J gave up 9 bases; unmatched junction bases: 5. This CDR3 reads CASSFVAGVEQFF. For the CDR3, the DNA is TGTGCCAGCAGTTTCGTTGCGGGAGTTGAGCAGTTCTTC.

This chain connects TRBV7-9 to TRBJ1-1; 11 bases are a match to TRBD1. The CDR3 consists of 15 residues. The V and J ends lost 5 bases and 1 base, in that order; junction bases with no gene match: 3. Per germline, CDR1 SEHNR and CDR2 FQNEAQ (reference sequence). The CDR3: CASSPGTGGNTEAFF. CDR3 DNA: TGTGCCAGCAGCCCCGGGACAGGGGGGAACACTGAAGCTTTCTTT. Full variable domain (missing parts from reference TRBV7-9 and TRBJ1-1): DTGVSQNPRHKITKRGQNVTFRCDPISEHNRLYWYRQTLGQGPEFLTYFQNEAQLEKSRLLSDRFSAERPKGSFSTLEIQRTEQGDSAMYLCASSPGTGGNTEAFFGQGTRLTVV.

V gene TRBV29-1 combines with J gene TRBJ2-3; 8 nucleotides align to TRBD1. The CDR3 loop spans 15 amino acids. Germline CDR1 SQVTM, CDR2 ANQGSEA. V shed 0 bases and J 2 bases; nucleotides not matched to a gene: 4. The CDR3: CSVEDVGQDTDTQYF. The CDR3 bases are TGCAGCGTTGAAGATGTGGGACAGGACACAGATACGCAGTATTTT.

This rearrangement joins TRBV20-1 to TRBJ2-2, with 9 bases fitting TRBD2. The CDR3 length is 15 residues. CDR1 and CDR2 from the germline V gene are DFQATT and SNEGSKA (reference sequence). V was clipped by 3 bases and J by 5 bases; unmatched bases: 7. For the CDR3, the DNA is TGCAGTGCTAGTGCCGTAGCGGGAGTTACCGGGGAGCTGTTTTTT. Its translation: CSASAVAGVTGELFF.

As to this clone: The sample contains more than one DNA sequence encoding this CDR3. The chain carries TRBV7-2 and TRBJ2-7; TRBD2 agrees at 12 bases. This CDR3 contains 14 residues. The V gene's germline CDR1 is SGHTA and CDR2 FQGNSA. Losses at the gene ends were 3 bases for V and 3 bases for J; bases not matched to a gene: 0. The CDR3 loop is CASSLTSGSYEQYF. CDR3 DNA sequence: TGTGCCAGCAGCTTGACTAGCGGGAGCTACGAGCAGTACTTC.

J is TRBJ1-1 and V is TRBV4-2, with 7 bases fitting TRBD1. This CDR3 spans 16 amino acids. Per the germline V gene, CDR1 is LGHNA and CDR2 is YNFKEQ. With V trimmed by 8 bases and J by 0 bases, 12 bases remained unmatched. The CDR3 DNA reads TGTGCCAGCCGATCAAGGGGCAGGGGGTTGAACACTGAAGCTTTCTTT. It translates to CASRSRGRGLNTEAFF.

CDR3 protein: CASSFAPYSNQPQHF. CDR3 bases: TGTGCCAGCAGCTTTGCACCCTATAGCAATCAGCCCCAGCATTTT. The chain carries TRBV7-2 and TRBJ1-5, with unresolved D. The CDR3 length is 15 residues. CDR1 is SGHTA, CDR2 FQGNSA, per germline. V lost 3 bases, J lost 0 bases, and 9 bases lay in between.

The gene calls are TRBV5-4 and TRBJ1-4; a weak D match, TRBD1 (5 bases). Germline lookup yields CDR1 SGHNT and CDR2 YYREEE (reference sequence). V lost 4 bases and J lost 0, with 10 bases in between. The CDR3 is 15 residues long. The CDR3 DNA follows: TGTGCCAGCAGCCCCCCAGGGACAACTAATGAAAAACTGTTTTTT. Amino acids: CASSPPGTTNEKLFF.

The chain combines TRBV5-6 with TRBJ2-3, with TRBD2 matching over 15 bases. Trimming at V came to 1 base and at J to 4 bases, leaving 7 bases not matched to a gene. Germline V lookup: CDR1 SGHDT, CDR2 YYEEEE. CDR3 length: 18 amino acids. The CDR3 coding sequence is TGTGCCAGCAGCTTGTATGGGACTAGCGGGAGGAAAGCAGATACGCAGTATTTT. Protein: CASSLYGTSGRKADTQYF.

The chain links TRBV27 to TRBJ2-7, with 10 bases matching TRBD1. The germline V gene has CDR1 MNHEY and CDR2 SMNVEV (reference sequence). The CDR3 consists of 12 residues. Trimming at V came to 3 bases and at J to 10 bases, leaving 3 bases not matched to a gene. The CDR3 DNA is TGTGCCAGCAGTTTGGACAGGGGGAAACAGTACTTC. This translates into CASSLDRGKQYF.

The rearrangement uses TRBV18 and TRBJ1-2; 10 bases agree with TRBD1. This CDR3 has 15 residues. The J segment lost 1 base and the V segment lost 4 bases, leaving 3 bases of the junction unmatched. Germline values: CDR1 KGHSH, CDR2 LQKENI. The CDR3 DNA sequence: TGTGCCAGCTCACGGGACAGGGGCCATAACTATGGCTACACCTTC. Translated, it gives CASSRDRGHNYGYTF.

This chain links TRBV28 with TRBJ1-2; TRBD1 aligns across 8 bases. CDR1 MDHEN and CDR2 SYDVKM come from the germline V gene. V dropped 7 bases and J dropped 6; count of bases not matched to a gene: 10. This CDR3 contains 14 residues. The CDR3 region has the DNA TGTGCCAGCATCGGGACAGGAGGTTACGATGGCTACACCTTC. It is translated as CASIGTGGYDGYTF.